Listed here are 7 T cell receptor beta chains from one sample, sequenced in a study of CD8+CD57+ T cells in acquired aplastic anemia. Study conclusions and caveats: Patients carried CD8+CD57+ cells that were less diverse than their total CD4+ and CD8+ pools.

No antigens are known for them. It was genomic DNA that served as the template for profiling TCR beta VDJ and CDR3. TCRdb redid the calling of the reads with MiXCR, one entry per CDR3 protein. This repertoire shows around 21,000 distinct CDR3 sequences, 40% found once; its top ten account for about 90%. Patients included in sequencing had previously demonstrated CD8+CD57+ cell expansion by flow cytometry. The sequencing input was CD8+CD57+ T cells sorted from PBMCs. The sample's subset: bead-enriched CD8+CD57+ effector memory T cells from SAA patients. The receptors here all came from a human donor with aplastic anemia.

The genes are TRBV5-1 and TRBJ2-3, with 11 bases matching TRBD2. Germline V gene data show CDR1 as SGHRS and CDR2 as YFSETQ. This CDR3 comprises 14 residues. Germline trimming cut 7 bases from V and 5 bases from J; bases unmatched to any gene: 6. As DNA, the CDR3 is TGCGCCAGCGGTCTTGGGACTAGCGGAGATACGCAGTATTTT. This encodes CASGLGTSGDTQYF.

This chain connects TRBV5-1 to TRBJ2-2; D gene unclear. The V end lost 3 bases, the J end lost 4 bases, and 7 bases lay between the germline ends. This CDR3 comprises 13 residues. Germline CDR1 SGHRS, CDR2 YFSETQ. The CDR3 loop reads CASSWGFTGELFF. For the CDR3, the DNA is TGCGCCAGCAGCTGGGGATTCACCGGGGAGCTGTTTTTT. Variable domain in full (rest from reference TRBV5-1 and TRBJ2-2): KAGVTQTPRYLIKTRGQQVTLSCSPISGHRSVSWYQQTPGQGLQFLFEYFSETQRNKGNFPGRFSGRQFSNSRSEMNVSTLELGDSALYLCASSWGFTGELFFGEGSRLTVL.

The table lists this clonotype with a few counts. The V and J genes are TRBV2 and TRBJ2-7; 7 bases are a match to TRBD1. J lost 0 bases, V lost 2 bases, and 7 bases had no gene match. Germline-derived CDR1 and CDR2 are SNHLY and FYNNEI. This CDR3 has 16 amino acids. The CDR3 nucleotides are TGTGCCAGCAGTGAATCTTCGACAGGGTACTCCTACGAGCAGTACGTC. Translating gives CASSESSTGYSYEQYV.

This clonotype was observed a few times. The genes are TRBV5-1 and TRBJ2-7, with 8 bases matching TRBD1. V lost 4 bases to trimming and J lost 6 bases; unmatched junction nucleotides: 9. The CDR3 length is 14 residues. Germline V gives CDR1 SGHRS, CDR2 YFSETQ. CDR3 sequence reads: CASSPGQGGAEQYF. The DNA for the CDR3 is TGCGCCAGCAGCCCCGGACAGGGTGGGGCCGAGCAGTACTTC.

This clonotype was observed a few times. V is TRBV20-1 and J is TRBJ1-5, with unresolved D. Germline CDR1 DFQATT, CDR2 SNEGSKA (reference sequence). This CDR3 has 14 amino acids. CDR3 nucleotide sequence: TGCAGCGCTGAGTCCCGGAATAGCAATCAGCCCCAGCATTTT. This codes for CSAESRNSNQPQHF.

The V call is TRBV2, the J call TRBJ1-6; D gene ambiguous. The CDR3 spans 15 residues. Germline V gene data show CDR1 as SNHLY and CDR2 as FYNNEI. With 3 bases removed from V and 7 bases from J, the gap between germline ends came to 13 bases. As DNA, the CDR3 is TGTGCCAGCAGTGATCAGCGGCAGAGGAATTCACCCCTCCACTTT. This encodes CASSDQRQRNSPLHF.

The J gene is TRBJ2-2, the V gene TRBV5-4; no clear D gene. The CDR3 sequence is 16 residues long. CDR1 is SGHNT, CDR2 YYREEE, per germline (reference sequence). Trimming shortened V by 2 bases and J by 4 bases, and 15 bases separated the two germline ends. The CDR3, as DNA: TGTGCCAGCAGCTTCAACAGCGCCTGGGGCACCGGGGAGCTGTTTTTT. Amino acid sequence: CASSFNSAWGTGELFF.